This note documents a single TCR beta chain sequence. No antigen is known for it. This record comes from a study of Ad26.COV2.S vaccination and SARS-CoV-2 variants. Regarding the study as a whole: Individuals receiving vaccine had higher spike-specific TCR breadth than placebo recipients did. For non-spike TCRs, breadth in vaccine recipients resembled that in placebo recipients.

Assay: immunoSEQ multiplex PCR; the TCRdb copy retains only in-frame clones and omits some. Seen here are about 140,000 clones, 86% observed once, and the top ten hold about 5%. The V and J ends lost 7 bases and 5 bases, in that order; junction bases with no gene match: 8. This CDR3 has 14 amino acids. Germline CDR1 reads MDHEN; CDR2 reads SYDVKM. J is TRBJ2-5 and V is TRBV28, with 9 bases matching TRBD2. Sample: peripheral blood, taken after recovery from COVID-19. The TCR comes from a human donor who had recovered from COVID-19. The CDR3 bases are TGTGCCAGCATGCCGCGGGGGGGATTGGAGACCCAGTACTTC. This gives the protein CASMPRGGLETQYF.